Following are 26 T cell receptor beta chains from one sample sequenced in a study of blood T cells in healthy people across ages. Alongside a J-beta primer mix, a sample-barcoded 5' primer served in a second PCR lasting about 6 to 12 cycles. One entry per CDR3 protein, called by TCRdb with MiXCR from the 5' RACE reads. This sample has about 780,000 distinct CDR3 sequences, with about 59% found just once. The sequencing sample was made of blood. The receptors originated from a man in his thirties or forties in good health.

This rearrangement joins TRBV5-1 to TRBJ2-5, with a weak D call TRBD2 (6 bases). Germline CDR1 reads SGHRS; CDR2 reads YFSETQ. The CDR3 extends over 16 amino acids. V lost 4 bases and J 3 bases, leaving 19 bases between the germline ends. CDR3 DNA: TGCGCCAGCAGCCTGGAGGGATTACTACTAAAAGAGACCCAGTACTTC. Protein: CASSLEGLLLKETQYF.

V and J are TRBV15 and TRBJ2-5; weak D call: TRBD2 (5 bases). Germline V gene sequence: CDR1 LNHNV, CDR2 YYDKDF (reference sequence). The V gene lost 2 bases and the J gene lost 4 bases, with 14 bases spanning the gap. This CDR3 has 15 amino acids. CDR3 DNA: TGTGCCACCAGCAGACCCAAAAGGGCGGGAGAGACCCAGTACTTC. Its translation is CATSRPKRAGETQYF.

This sequence joins TRBV12-5 and TRBJ2-5; TRBD1 agrees at 7 bases. Judging by the DNA end, TRBJ2-7 fits better; the J call may be wrong. The CDR3 covers 17 residues. CDR1 and CDR2 (germline): LGHNT, FRNRAP. In DNA, the CDR3 is TGTGCTAGTGGTTCGCGAACAGGGGTAGGTTCGATCTACGAGCAGTACTTC. Amino acids: CASGSRTGVGSIYEQYF.

The V gene is TRBV9, the J gene TRBJ2-1; 8 bases are a match to TRBD1. The CDR3 runs 15 residues. J was trimmed by 6 bases and V by 2 bases; bases with no gene match: 7. Germline loops: CDR1 SGDLS, CDR2 YYNGEE. DNA for the CDR3: TGTGCCAGCAGCGTTTGGACAGGGTTCCCCAATGAGCAGTTCTTC. It translates to CASSVWTGFPNEQFF.

The count of this clonotype is one. J is TRBJ2-5 and V is TRBV7-2; D call uncertain. This CDR3 region has 13 residues. Trimming stripped 5 bases from V and 11 bases from J, with 18 bases between. Germline values: CDR1 SGHTA, CDR2 FQGNSA. The CDR3 is CASSRNDGNEQYF. The CDR3 DNA sequence: TGTGCCAGCAGCCGAAACGATGGCAATGAGCAGTACTTC.

A few counts support this clonotype. The chain joins TRBV15 to TRBJ1-5; D unclear. The ends were cut back, 1 base at V and 5 bases at J, with 9 bases in the middle. The CDR3 is made up of 14 amino acids. The germline V gene encodes CDR1 LNHNV and CDR2 YYDKDF (reference sequence). This CDR3 is CATSRVGFDQPQHF. The CDR3 bases are TGTGCCACCAGCAGAGTGGGGTTCGATCAGCCCCAGCATTTT. Full variable domain (rest looked up from reference TRBV15 and TRBJ1-5): DAMVIQNPRYQVTQFGKPVTLSCSQTLNHNVMYWYQQKSSQAPKLLFHYYDKDFNNEADTPDNFQSRRPNTSFCFLDIRSPGLGDTAMYLCATSRVGFDQPQHFGDGTRLSIL.

In this sample, this clonotype turned up a few times. The rearrangement uses TRBV10-3 and TRBJ2-5; D ambiguous. The J call may not be correct, given that the DNA end is closer to TRBJ2-7. The CDR3 loop spans 14 amino acids. CDR1 and CDR2 from the germline V gene are ENHRY and SYGVKD. This CDR3 is CAISEFDTVYEQYF. The CDR3 region has the DNA TGTGCCATCAGTGAGTTTGACACCGTCTACGAGCAGTACTTC.

This clonotype was picked up many times. The chain joins TRBV20-1 to TRBJ2-3; TRBD2 aligns across 9 bases. V lost 5 bases, J lost 1 base, and 16 bases stayed unmatched. Germline V gene sequence: CDR1 DFQATT, CDR2 SNEGSKA (reference sequence). The CDR3 sequence is 18 residues long. CDR3 region: CSARSIGGGAAGTDTQYF. As DNA, the CDR3 is TGCAGTGCTCGAAGCATAGGCGGGGGGGCCGCGGGCACAGATACGCAGTATTTT.

The genes are TRBV30 and TRBJ1-5, with 7 bases lining up with TRBD1. The CDR3 length is 13 residues. Germline lookup yields CDR1 GTSNPN and CDR2 SVGIG (reference sequence). The V gene end was trimmed by 5 bases and the J gene end by 0 bases; junction bases not matched to a gene: 1. In nucleotides, the CDR3 is TGTGCCTGGGGGACAGATAGCAATCAGCCCCAGCATTTT. The encoded protein is CAWGTDSNQPQHF.

There are a few counts of this clonotype. The chain uses TRBV24-1 and TRBJ2-1; no clear D gene. With 2 bases removed from V and 7 bases from J, the gap between germline ends came to 2 bases. This CDR3 has 11 residues. Germline CDR1 and CDR2: KGHDR and SFDVKD. The CDR3 spells CATSDWNEQFF. In DNA form, the CDR3 reads TGTGCCACCAGTGATTGGAATGAGCAGTTCTTC.

This clonotype showed up just a few times. The chain recombines TRBV11-2 with TRBJ2-1; a possible D gene is TRBD2 (5 bases). Trimming took off 7 bases at V and 0 bases at J, with 19 bases between the two ends. Germline V gene data show CDR1 as SGHAT and CDR2 as FQNNGV. The CDR3 has 17 residues. The DNA for the CDR3 is TGTGCCAGCACCAAAACTAGTGTCCGGAGCTCCTACAATGAGCAGTTCTTC. This codes for CASTKTSVRSSYNEQFF.

In its sample, this clonotype was seen a few times. The chain links TRBV27 to TRBJ2-7; D remains unclear. V lost 5 bases and J lost 0, with 11 bases in between. Germline V CDR1 and CDR2: MNHEY, SMNVEV (reference sequence). This CDR3 has 14 residues. Here the CDR3 DNA reads TGTGCCAGCAGTCCTCAAGTCCTCTCCTACGAGCAGTACTTC. The encoded protein is CASSPQVLSYEQYF.

This clonotype is a singleton in its sample. DNA for the CDR3: TGTGCCAGCAGCTTGGAGCCCCGCGTGGGACTAGCGGGGGGGCACAATGAGCAGTTCTTC. This gives the protein CASSLEPRVGLAGGHNEQFF. The V and J genes are TRBV5-5 and TRBJ2-1, with 16 nucleotides matching TRBD2. The V gene end was trimmed by 0 bases and the J gene end by 5 bases; junction bases not matched to a gene: 11. Germline V gene sequence: CDR1 SGHKS, CDR2 YYEKEE (reference sequence). The CDR3 has 20 residues.

The chain carries TRBV10-3 and TRBJ1-5; 8 bases line up with TRBD1. The junction had 9 bases not matched to a gene; V was cut back by 4 bases and J by 1 base. The V gene's germline CDR1 is ENHRY and CDR2 SYGVKD. The CDR3 runs to 17 residues. CDR3 sequence: CAISGNRGKGSNQPQHF. CDR3 in DNA: TGTGCCATCAGTGGTAACAGGGGGAAGGGAAGCAATCAGCCCCAGCATTTT.

The V call is TRBV9, the J call TRBJ2-3; D may match TRBD1 or TRBD2 (6 bases each). CDR3 length: 15 residues. The V end lost 0 bases, the J end lost 5 bases, and 13 bases lay between the germline ends. The germline V gene has CDR1 SGDLS and CDR2 YYNGEE. The CDR3 DNA reads as TGTGCCAGCAGCGTAGGGGGGGCGAACGAAGATACGCAGTATTTT. It encodes CASSVGGANEDTQYF.

This chain connects TRBV12-3 or TRBV12-4 to TRBJ2-1; 9 nucleotides match TRBD1. The J call may be in error: the DNA end matches TRBJ2-7 better. The CDR3 contains 15 residues. The CDR3 loop reads CASSPTGGHYNEQYF. In DNA form, the CDR3 reads TGTGCCAGCAGCCCGACAGGGGGTCACTACAATGAGCAGTACTTC.

V and J are TRBV12-3 or TRBV12-4 and TRBJ2-3, with 11 bases matching TRBD1. The V and J ends lost 6 bases and 5 bases, in that order; junction bases with no gene match: 10. The CDR3 runs to 16 residues. Here the CDR3 reads CASSHPDRGQGDTQYF. The CDR3 coding sequence is TGTGCCAGCAGCCACCCGGACAGGGGGCAGGGAGATACGCAGTATTTT.

This sequence joins TRBV27 and TRBJ2-3; the match to TRBD2 covers 8 bases. CDR1 is MNHEY and CDR2 is SMNVEV in the germline V gene (reference sequence). The V gene end was trimmed by 0 bases and the J gene end by 7 bases; junction bases not matched to a gene: 9. The CDR3 sequence is 16 residues long. CDR3 bases: TGTGCCAGCAGTTTATCTACCGGGACTAGGGTTCATACGCAGTATTTT. Translated: CASSLSTGTRVHTQYF.

The chain uses TRBV6-2 or TRBV6-3 and TRBJ1-5, with D possibly being TRBD1 (5 bases). V was pared by 6 bases and J by 1 base, with 16 bases between. Germline loops: CDR1 MNHEY, CDR2 SVGEGT. This CDR3 has 16 residues. The CDR3 here is CASRTQGGGSNQPQHF. In DNA form, the CDR3 reads TGTGCCAGCAGGACTCAGGGTGGCGGGAGCAATCAGCCCCAGCATTTT.

The V and J genes are TRBV6-5 and TRBJ2-4, with D unresolved. The CDR3 is 11 residues long. V shed 6 bases and J shed 13 bases, with 13 bases lying between them. The germline gives CDR1 MNHEY, CDR2 SVGAGI. CDR3 protein: CASSPVGCQYF. In DNA form, the CDR3 reads TGTGCCAGCAGCCCCGTGGGGTGCCAGTACTTC.

V usage is TRBV14 and J usage is TRBJ1-2; no clear D gene. Germline loops: CDR1 SGHDN, CDR2 FVKESK. Between the trimmed V and J ends, which lost 3 bases and 3 bases, there was a span of 8 bases. CDR3 length equals 13 residues. The DNA of the CDR3 is TGTGCCAGCAGCCACGGGGTGTACTATGGCTACACCTTC. Translating gives CASSHGVYYGYTF. Full variable domain (remainder filled in from reference TRBV14 and TRBJ1-2): EAGVTQFPSHSVIEKGQTVTLRCDPISGHDNLYWYRRVMGKEIKFLLHFVKESKQDESGMPNNRFLAERTGGTYSTLKVQPAELEDSGVYFCASSHGVYYGYTFGSGTRLTVV.

This clonotype showed up just a few times. The genes are TRBV6-2 or TRBV6-3 and TRBJ2-7; 10 bases match TRBD2. V shed 6 bases and J 2 bases; nucleotides not matched to a gene: 7. Germline V lookup: CDR1 MNHEY, CDR2 SVGEGT. CDR3 length: 15 amino acids. In DNA form, the CDR3 reads TGTGCCAGCAGGACCATAGGACTAGCGGCCTACGAGCAGTACTTC. Encoded protein: CASRTIGLAAYEQYF.

The genes are TRBV7-2 and TRBJ2-1; 9 nucleotides agree with TRBD2. Germline V gene data show CDR1 as SGHTA and CDR2 as FQGNSA. With V trimmed by 2 bases and J by 9 bases, 8 bases remained unmatched. CDR3 length: 15 amino acids. The CDR3 DNA follows: TGTGCCAGCAGCTTATTTGCTAGCGGGGAGACTGAGCAGTTCTTC. This translates into CASSLFASGETEQFF.

The rearrangement joins TRBV6-6 to TRBJ2-4, with 8 positions matching TRBD2. The DNA end is a closer match to TRBJ2-7, so the J assignment may be wrong. The CDR3 loop spans 14 amino acids. Per the germline V gene, CDR1 is MNHNY and CDR2 is SVGAGI (reference sequence). The DNA of the CDR3 is TGTGCCAGCAGCCTCCGCGGGACTAGAAACGAGCAGTACTTC. Translated, it gives CASSLRGTRNEQYF.

J is TRBJ1-5 and V is TRBV20-1; 7 nucleotides agree with TRBD1. This CDR3 is 15 amino acids long. Germline loops: CDR1 DFQATT, CDR2 SNEGSKA (reference sequence). V was clipped by 3 bases and J by 1 base; unmatched bases: 6. The DNA for the CDR3 is TGCAGTGCTAGGGTTGGGACAGTGAGCAATCAGCCCCAGCATTTT. This sequence encodes CSARVGTVSNQPQHF.

The V gene is TRBV27, the J gene TRBJ1-2; D remains unclear. The germline gives CDR1 MNHEY, CDR2 SMNVEV (reference sequence). The CDR3 runs 14 residues. The V and J ends lost 2 bases and 5 bases respectively, with 12 bases between them. The CDR3 loop reads CASSLTPSFYGYTF. The DNA of the CDR3 is TGTGCCAGCAGTTTAACCCCGTCATTTTATGGCTACACCTTC.